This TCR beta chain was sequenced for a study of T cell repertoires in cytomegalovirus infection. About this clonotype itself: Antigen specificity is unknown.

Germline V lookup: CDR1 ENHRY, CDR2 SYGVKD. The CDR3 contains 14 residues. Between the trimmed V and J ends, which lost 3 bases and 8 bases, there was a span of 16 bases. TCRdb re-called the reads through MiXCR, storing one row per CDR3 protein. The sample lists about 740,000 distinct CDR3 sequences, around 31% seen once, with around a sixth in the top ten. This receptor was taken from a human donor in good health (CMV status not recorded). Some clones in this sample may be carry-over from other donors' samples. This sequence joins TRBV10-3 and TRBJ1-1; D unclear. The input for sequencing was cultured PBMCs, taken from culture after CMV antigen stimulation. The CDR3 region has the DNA TGTGCCATCAGTGATCCCCGGGGAAGAGTAGAAGCTTTCTTT. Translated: CAISDPRGRVEAFF.